This TCR beta chain was recovered during a study of blood T cell repertoires in COVID-19. Study-level information: Samples representing acute and convalescent COVID-19 were sourced from the United States, Italy and Spain.

The table came from immunoSEQ multiplex PCR; TCRdb's copy has only in-frame clones and leaves some out. The sample lists around 160,000 clones, roughly 86% occurring once. The germline V and J ends were trimmed by 4 bases and 3 bases, with 17 bases remaining between them. CDR1 is KGHDR and CDR2 is SFDVKD in the germline V gene. The CDR3 sequence is 17 residues long. Sequencing was performed on peripheral blood. The TCR was taken from a man in his late teens or twenties with acute or convalescent COVID-19. The V gene is TRBV24-1, the J gene TRBJ2-2, with D possibly being TRBD2 (6 bases). The CDR3 reads CATSEGDSRLYTGELFF. DNA for the CDR3: TGTGCCACCAGTGAGGGGGACTCTCGGCTGTACACCGGGGAGCTGTTTTTT.